One sample yielded the 5 T cell receptor beta chains listed below, sequenced in a study of PD-1 and CTLA-4 blockade in melanoma. Here immunoSEQ multiplex PCR was the method, and the copy in TCRdb shows in-frame clones only, minus some. In the table there are 25,000 to 40,000 clones, about 88% of which are singletons. The source was CD8+ T cells from peripheral blood, collected from a patient given anti-PD-1 treatment. These receptors originate from a human donor with melanoma.

V usage is TRBV28 and J usage is TRBJ1-1; D gene unclear. Trimming left V 1 base short and J 0 bases short, with 6 bases between. Germline CDR1 MDHEN, CDR2 SYDVKM. This CDR3 is 14 amino acids long. The CDR3 region has the DNA TGTGCCAGCAGTTTATACGGGCTGAACACTGAAGCTTTCTTT. Amino acid sequence: CASSLYGLNTEAFF.

This chain uses TRBV10-3 with TRBJ1-2; D unresolved. CDR1 is ENHRY and CDR2 is SYGVKD in the germline V gene. CDR3 length: 13 residues. V lost 0 bases and J lost 4, with 6 bases in between. DNA of the CDR3: TGTGCCATCAGTGAGTCAAGTGGCTATGGCTACACCTTC. It specifies CAISESSGYGYTF.

This clone is a singleton in its sample. This chain links TRBV6-5 with TRBJ1-1, with TRBD1 as a possible D gene (6 bases). With 6 bases removed from V and 10 bases from J, the gap between germline ends came to 12 bases. Per germline, CDR1 MNHEY and CDR2 SVGAGI. This CDR3 region has 11 residues. CDR3 DNA sequence: TGTGCCAGCAGCCGGACAGCTGCAGCTTTCTTT. Its translation is CASSRTAAAFF.

The chain recombines TRBV24-1 with TRBJ1-2, with D unresolved. Germline V gene lookup returns CDR1 KGHDR and CDR2 SFDVKD. The CDR3 has 12 residues. V shed 4 bases and J shed 5 bases, with 7 bases lying between them. The CDR3 DNA sequence: TGTGCCACCAGTGAAGGGCCGTATGGCTACACCTTC. It translates to CATSEGPYGYTF.

This chain links TRBV10-3 with TRBJ1-1; D is perhaps TRBD1 (5 bases). The germline V gene has CDR1 ENHRY and CDR2 SYGVKD. V was pared by 3 bases and J by 1 base, with 9 bases between. There are 14 residues in the CDR3. CDR3 loop: CAISEEGRNTEAFF. CDR3 DNA sequence: TGTGCCATCAGTGAAGAGGGGAGGAACACTGAAGCTTTCTTT.